These T cell receptor beta chains were read from a single sample in a study of cytomegalovirus exposure and HLA in healthy donors. Sequencing used immunoSEQ multiplex PCR; TCRdb keeps in-frame clones, though not all of them. The data show approximately 130,000 clones, roughly 9% seen once. Sequencing was performed on PBMCs. The origin of the receptors is a woman in her thirties or forties in good health and CMV-seropositive. The CDR3 runs from the conserved cysteine through the conserved F or W. D genes are given only for firm matches. Expanded clones get a size class; other rows say once, few or many, or leave the size out.

clone size: few; J gene: TRBJ2-2; D gene: -; V gene: TRBV9; CDR3 DNA: TGTGCCAGCAGCGTAGCGGGACAAATGGCCGCGAACACCGGGGAGCTGTTTTTT; CDR3 protein: CASSVAGQMAANTGELFF
clone size: -; J gene: TRBJ2-1; D gene: TRBD2; V gene: TRBV4-1; CDR3 DNA: TGCGCCAGCAGCCAAAGAACCGGGACTAGCGGCTTCAATGAGCAGTTCTTC; CDR3 protein: CASSQRTGTSGFNEQFF
clone size: -; J gene: TRBJ2-7; D gene: -; V gene: TRBV6-1; CDR3 DNA: TGTGCCAGCAGTGAGCAGGGGAGCTCCTACGAGCAGTACTTC; CDR3 protein: CASSEQGSSYEQYF
clone size: few; J gene: TRBJ2-5; D gene: -; V gene: TRBV2; CDR3 DNA: TGTGCCAGCGCACAGGAGATCCAAGAGACCCAGTACTTC; CDR3 protein: CASAQEIQETQYF
clone size: -; J gene: TRBJ1-2; D gene: TRBD1; V gene: TRBV19; CDR3 DNA: TGTGCCAGTAATCGACAGGGTTTAAACTATGGCTACACCTTC; CDR3 protein: CASNRQGLNYGYTF
clone size: few; J gene: TRBJ2-1; D gene: -; V gene: TRBV6-6; CDR3 DNA: TGTGCCAGCAGTTACTTTGAACAGGGTAGTGAGCAGTTCTTC; CDR3 protein: CASSYFEQGSEQFF
clone size: -; J gene: TRBJ1-4; D gene: -; V gene: TRBV6-5; CDR3 DNA: TGTGCCATCCCTCGAGGAACGATTCGGCACGGAAAACTGTTTTTT; CDR3 protein: CAIPRGTIRHGKLFF
clone size: -; J gene: TRBJ2-7; D gene: -; V gene: TRBV5-1; CDR3 DNA: TGCGCCAGCAGCGGGGGACACCTCTCCTACGAGCAGTACTTC; CDR3 protein: CASSGGHLSYEQYF
clone size: few; J gene: TRBJ1-2; D gene: -; V gene: TRBV4-2; CDR3 DNA: TGTGCCAGCAGCCAAGTCCAGAGGACAGTTATCTATGGCTACACCTTC; CDR3 protein: CASSQVQRTVIYGYTF
clone size: few; J gene: TRBJ2-5; D gene: -; V gene: TRBV27; CDR3 DNA: TGTGCCAGCAGAAAAAGAGGAGCTAGACAGCTCCAAGAGACCCAGTACTTC; CDR3 protein: CASRKRGARQLQETQYF
clone size: -; J gene: TRBJ1-1; D gene: -; V gene: TRBV5-1; CDR3 DNA: TGCGCCAGCAGCTTGACTGCAGGTCCACTGAACACTGAAGCTTTCTTT; CDR3 protein: CASSLTAGPLNTEAFF
clone size: -; J gene: TRBJ2-5; D gene: -; V gene: TRBV6-5; CDR3 DNA: TGTGCCAGCAGTTACAGCGGCGGTTGGGAGACCCAGTACTTC; CDR3 protein: CASSYSGGWETQYF
clone size: -; J gene: TRBJ2-2; D gene: -; V gene: TRBV2; CDR3 DNA: TGTGCCAGCACCTTGGAAGGACAGGGAGGGGCCGGGGAGCTGTTTTTT; CDR3 protein: CASTLEGQGGAGELFF
clone size: -; J gene: TRBJ2-2; D gene: TRBD2; V gene: TRBV19; CDR3 DNA: TGTGCCAGTAGTCAGAGCAGGGAGGGAACCGGGGAGCTGTTTTTT; CDR3 protein: CASSQSREGTGELFF
clone size: -; J gene: TRBJ1-5; D gene: -; V gene: TRBV15; CDR3 DNA: TGTGCCACCAGCTATCGCGGGGGGAATCAGCCCCAGCATTTT; CDR3 protein: CATSYRGGNQPQHF
clone size: -; J gene: TRBJ2-3; D gene: TRBD2; V gene: TRBV7-3; CDR3 DNA: TGTGCCAGCAGCCGGGGCCTAGCGGGGGGGAGCACAGATACGCAGTATTTT; CDR3 protein: CASSRGLAGGSTDTQYF
clone size: -; J gene: TRBJ2-5; D gene: -; V gene: TRBV5-1; CDR3 DNA: TGCGCCAGCAGCGCCCGGACTATTTATCAAGAGACCCAGTACTTC; CDR3 protein: CASSARTIYQETQYF
clone size: few; J gene: TRBJ2-1; D gene: TRBD2; V gene: TRBV5-6; CDR3 DNA: TGTGCCAGCAGCTTTAGACTAGCGGACTACAATGAGCAGTTCTTC; CDR3 protein: CASSFRLADYNEQFF
clone size: -; J gene: TRBJ2-1; D gene: TRBD1; V gene: TRBV5-1; CDR3 DNA: TGCGCCAGCAGCTTGGCCGGGACAGGGGGCTCTGTGGGACAGGGAAATGAGCAGTTCTTC; CDR3 protein: CASSLAGTGGSVGQGNEQFF
clone size: -; J gene: TRBJ2-5; D gene: TRBD2; V gene: TRBV2; CDR3 DNA: TGTGCCAGCAGTGGACTAGCGTCGGAGACCCAGTACTTC; CDR3 protein: CASSGLASETQYF
clone size: -; J gene: TRBJ2-2; D gene: -; V gene: TRBV6-5; CDR3 DNA: TGTGCCAGCAGTTACTGGGGGGCGAACACCGGGGAGCTGTTTTTT; CDR3 protein: CASSYWGANTGELFF
clone size: -; J gene: TRBJ1-5; D gene: TRBD1; V gene: TRBV2; CDR3 DNA: TGTGCCAGCAGCTCACCAGGGGGTTTAGGCAATCAGCCCCAGCATTTT; CDR3 protein: CASSSPGGLGNQPQHF